Shown below are 22 T cell receptor beta chains from a single sample sequenced in a study of cytomegalovirus exposure and HLA in healthy donors. PCR involved 60 Vbeta and 13 Jbeta primers. Method: immunoSEQ multiplex PCR; TCRdb's copy keeps in-frame clones and lacks some. The repertoire holds some 120,000 clones, about 73% seen once, with 5.5% to 7.5% in the top ten. Sequencing was performed on PBMCs. Receptor source: a woman aged 50 to 60 in good health and CMV-seropositive.

CDR3: CASSLGQGNYNEQFF. In nucleotides, the CDR3 is TGTGCCAGCAGCCTGGGACAGGGAAACTACAATGAGCAGTTCTTC. The rearrangement joins TRBV7-9 to TRBJ2-1; 9 bases are shared with TRBD1. The V segment lost 5 bases and the J segment 3 bases; nucleotides outside the gene matches: 5. Germline V gene sequence: CDR1 SEHNR, CDR2 FQNEAQ (reference sequence). The CDR3 runs 15 residues.

In regard to this clone: Because the CDR3's place on the DNA is in doubt, the DNA is left out and the CDR3 is given as listed by TCRdb. J is TRBJ1-2 and V is TRBV29-1. The V gene's germline CDR1 is SQVTM and CDR2 ANQGSEA. The CDR3 totals 13 residues, both ends included. CDR3: CSVGGGSYYGYPF.

Only one count was recorded for this clone. The V call is TRBV5-1, the J call TRBJ2-4; no firm D call. V was trimmed by 0 bases and J by 6 bases, leaving 10 bases between them. The CDR3 runs to 14 residues. Germline assignment: CDR1 SGHRS and CDR2 YFSETQ. CDR3 coding DNA: TGCGCCAGCAGCTTGGAAATTACTGGAAACATTCAGTACTTC. Translating it yields CASSLEITGNIQYF.

The chain is built from TRBV6-6 and TRBJ1-1, with TRBD1 identical over 8 bases. This CDR3 spans 12 amino acids. The V segment lost 6 bases and the J segment 4 bases; nucleotides outside the gene matches: 1. CDR1 is MNHNY and CDR2 is SVGAGI in the germline V gene (reference sequence). The CDR3: CASRGTGTEAFF. CDR3 nucleotide sequence: TGTGCCAGCAGGGGGACAGGCACTGAAGCTTTCTTT.

The genes are TRBV15 and TRBJ1-6; TRBD1 matches at 7 bases. This CDR3 is 14 amino acids long. V was clipped by 0 bases and J by 8 bases; unmatched bases: 1. Germline CDR1 LNHNV, CDR2 YYDKDF (reference sequence). The DNA for the CDR3 is TGTGCCACCAGCAGAGATCAGGGGGATTCACCCCTCCACTTT. Translated, it gives CATSRDQGDSPLHF. Full variable domain (missing parts from reference TRBV15 and TRBJ1-6): DAMVIQNPRYQVTQFGKPVTLSCSQTLNHNVMYWYQQKSSQAPKLLFHYYDKDFNNEADTPDNFQSRRPNTSFCFLDIRSPGLGDTAMYLCATSRDQGDSPLHFGNGTRLTVT.

The rearrangement uses TRBV6-5 and TRBJ2-1, with D maybe TRBD1 (6 bases). Germline V gene lookup returns CDR1 MNHEY and CDR2 SVGAGI. CDR3 length: 13 residues. V was cut by 6 bases and J by 5 bases, with 11 bases left in between. The CDR3 DNA reads as TGTGCCAGCAGGCGCGGACAGAACAATGAGCAGTTCTTC. This gives the protein CASRRGQNNEQFF.

The chain joins TRBV6-1 to TRBJ2-7; D perhaps matches TRBD2 (5 bases). Germline V gene lookup returns CDR1 MNHNS and CDR2 SASEGT. CDR3 length: 12 residues. Trimming cost V 8 bases and J 3 bases, with 11 bases left between them. CDR3 region: CASRGLVYEQYF. CDR3 bases: TGTGCCAGCCGCGGACTGGTCTACGAGCAGTACTTC.

The V gene is TRBV6-6, the J gene TRBJ2-3; maybe TRBD1 (5 bases). Germline lookup yields CDR1 MNHNY and CDR2 SVGAGI (reference sequence). V lost 2 bases to trimming and J lost 4 bases, with 13 bases between them. The CDR3 spans 15 residues. The CDR3, as DNA: TGTGCCAGCAGTTACCTGTCAGGGAAAGCAGATACGCAGTATTTT. This encodes CASSYLSGKADTQYF.

The CDR3 coding sequence is TGCAGCGTTGAAGCTCAGGGGAACTATGGCTACACCTTC. This gives the protein CSVEAQGNYGYTF. The rearrangement uses TRBV29-1 and TRBJ1-2; possible D gene TRBD1, 6 bases. V gave up 1 base and J gave up 2 bases, with 8 bases separating them. Germline CDR1 SQVTM, CDR2 ANQGSEA. The CDR3 runs to 13 residues.

The rearrangement links TRBV5-1 to TRBJ2-2; 7 bases fit TRBD2. V lost 1 base and J lost 4; bases outside the gene matches: 10. In germline, CDR1 is SGHRS, CDR2 YFSETQ. This CDR3 is built from 17 residues. CDR3 coding DNA: TGCGCCAGCAGCTTGTTCTCCCCAGAGCGGGGCACCGGGGAGCTGTTTTTT. Residues: CASSLFSPERGTGELFF.

This clone was recorded a few times. This CDR3 is also generated by other DNA sequences in the sample. The rearrangement uses TRBV5-1 and TRBJ1-1; perhaps TRBD1 as D (6 bases). Per germline, CDR1 SGHRS and CDR2 YFSETQ. V was trimmed by 4 bases and J by 0 bases, leaving 13 bases between them. This CDR3 region has 15 residues. CDR3 in amino acids: CASSPQGDMNTEAFF. The CDR3 nucleotides are TGCGCCAGCAGCCCACAGGGAGACATGAACACTGAAGCTTTCTTT.

This clone was seen just once. V usage is TRBV19 and J usage is TRBJ1-2, with D possibly TRBD1 on 5 matching bases. CDR3 length: 14 residues. V was pared by 8 bases and J by 7 bases, with 20 bases between. The germline gives CDR1 LNHDA, CDR2 SQIVND (reference sequence). This CDR3 is CASGRGTDMSGYTF. In nucleotides, the CDR3 is TGTGCCAGTGGACGCGGGACGGACATGTCTGGCTACACCTTC. The complete variable domain, with remaining parts taken from reference TRBV19 and TRBJ1-2, reads DGGITQSPKYLFRKEGQNVTLSCEQNLNHDAMYWYRQDPGQGLRLIYYSQIVNDFQKGDIAEGYSVSREKKESFPLTVTSAQKNPTAFYLCASGRGTDMSGYTFGSGTRLTVV.

V and J are TRBV19 and TRBJ2-1, with 7 bases fitting TRBD2. The V gene end was trimmed by 6 bases and the J gene end by 7 bases; junction bases not matched to a gene: 12. CDR3 length: 15 residues. Germline values: CDR1 LNHDA, CDR2 SQIVND (reference sequence). Written as DNA, the CDR3 is TGTGCCAGTAGCCCTCCGCGGGGGTCTGCTAATGAGCAGTTCTTC. Encoded protein: CASSPPRGSANEQFF. Together with reference TRBV19 and TRBJ2-1, the CDR3 gives the full variable domain: DGGITQSPKYLFRKEGQNVTLSCEQNLNHDAMYWYRQDPGQGLRLIYYSQIVNDFQKGDIAEGYSVSREKKESFPLTVTSAQKNPTAFYLCASSPPRGSANEQFFGPGTRLTVL.

This clone was counted a single time. The V call is TRBV5-6, the J call TRBJ2-1, with 9 bases matching TRBD1. The CDR3 runs 15 residues. The germline CDR1 and CDR2 sequences are SGHDT and YYEEEE. J lost 3 bases, V lost 0 bases, and 1 base had no gene match. Written as DNA, the CDR3 is TGTGCCAGCAGCTTGGTGACAGGGGGCTACAATGAGCAGTTCTTC. The encoded protein is CASSLVTGGYNEQFF.

In this sample, this clone turned up a few times. V and J are TRBV7-2 and TRBJ1-4, with unresolved D. Germline CDR1 reads SGHTA; CDR2 reads FQGNSA. The V end was cut by 2 bases, the J end by 6 bases, with 16 bases between. The CDR3 consists of 16 residues. This chain's CDR3 is CASSLSVSRSDEKLFF. Written as DNA, the CDR3 is TGTGCCAGCAGCTTATCCGTGAGCAGGTCGGATGAAAAACTGTTTTTT.

This clone appeared a few times. The chain couples TRBV20-1 to TRBJ2-7, with 8 bases identical to TRBD1. After removal of 6 bases from V and 8 bases from J, the junction contained 6 bases not matched to a gene. Germline assignment: CDR1 DFQATT and CDR2 SNEGSKA (reference sequence). The CDR3 consists of 11 residues. The CDR3 DNA follows: TGCAGTGCCCTGGGACAGGCCCAGCAGTACTTC. It specifies CSALGQAQQYF.

The chain joins TRBV13 to TRBJ2-5; D possibly corresponds to TRBD2 (6 bases). The germline V gene has CDR1 PRHDT and CDR2 FYEKMQ (reference sequence). V lost 4 bases and J lost 5, with 14 bases in between. CDR3 length: 14 residues. The DNA of the CDR3 is TGTGCCAGCAGCTACGCTGGACTACGGGAGACCCAGTACTTC. Its translation is CASSYAGLRETQYF.

The chain has TRBV9 and TRBJ2-2; TRBD2 matches at 15 bases. Germline V gene lookup returns CDR1 SGDLS and CDR2 YYNGEE. This CDR3 has 16 amino acids. V shed 4 bases and J 9 bases; nucleotides not matched to a gene: 7. The CDR3 DNA sequence: TGTGCCAGCAGCCCGAGGACTAGCGGGGGGGACTGGGAGCTGTTTTTT. Residues: CASSPRTSGGDWELFF.

This chain joins TRBV9 and TRBJ2-3, with D maybe TRBD1 (5 bases). This CDR3 comprises 14 residues. Germline V lookup: CDR1 SGDLS, CDR2 YYNGEE. V shed 2 bases and J shed 1 base, with 8 bases lying between them. The CDR3 here is CASSVLQGTDTQYF. As DNA, the CDR3 is TGTGCCAGCAGCGTCTTACAGGGCACAGATACGCAGTATTTT.

In this sample, this clone turned up once. The chain employs TRBV11-2 and TRBJ1-4; D unclear. CDR3 length equals 12 residues. The germline V gene encodes CDR1 SGHAT and CDR2 FQNNGV. V was trimmed by 1 base and J by 8 bases, leaving 5 bases between them. CDR3 nucleotide sequence: TGTGCCAGCAGCTTAGGGCAGGAAAAACTGTTTTTT. Translating gives CASSLGQEKLFF.

This clone was found a few times. The rearrangement links TRBV25-1 to TRBJ1-5, with 8 positions matching TRBD1. This CDR3 has 14 amino acids. The V gene end was trimmed by 6 bases and the J gene end by 4 bases; junction bases not matched to a gene: 5. In germline, CDR1 is MGHDK, CDR2 SYGVNS. The CDR3 reads CASRQTGANQPQHF. The DNA of the CDR3 is TGTGCCAGCAGGCAGACAGGGGCTAATCAGCCCCAGCATTTT.

The CDR3 DNA reads as TGTGCTAGTACTTTCGGCGGTGGGAGGCCCACGCCCCAGCATTTT. As protein: CASTFGGGRPTPQHF. V is TRBV12-5 and J is TRBJ1-5; D remains ambiguous. There are 15 residues in the CDR3. Germline CDR1 reads LGHNT; CDR2 reads FRNRAP. Trimming left V 8 bases short and J 9 bases short, with 23 bases between.